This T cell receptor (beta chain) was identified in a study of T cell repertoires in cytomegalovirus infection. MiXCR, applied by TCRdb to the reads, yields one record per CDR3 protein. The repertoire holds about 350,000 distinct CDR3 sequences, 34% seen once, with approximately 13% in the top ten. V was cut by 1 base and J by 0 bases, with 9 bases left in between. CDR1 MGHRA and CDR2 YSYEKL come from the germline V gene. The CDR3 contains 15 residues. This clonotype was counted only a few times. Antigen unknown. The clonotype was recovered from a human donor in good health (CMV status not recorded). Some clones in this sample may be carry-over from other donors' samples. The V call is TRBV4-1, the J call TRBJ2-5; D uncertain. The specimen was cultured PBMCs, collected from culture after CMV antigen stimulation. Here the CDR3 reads CASSQAPQYQETQYF. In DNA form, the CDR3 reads TGCGCCAGCAGCCAAGCCCCGCAGTACCAAGAGACCCAGTACTTC.